The TCR beta chain under discussion was sequenced for a study of control samples from healthy donors and cancer patients. Assay used: immunoSEQ multiplex PCR; TCRdb lists only in-frame clones, some missing. The sample shows about 160,000 clones, around 93% of them seen only once. CDR3 size: 15 residues. CDR1 and CDR2 (germline): LGHNA, YNFKEQ. V lost 3 bases and J 4 bases, leaving 15 bases between the germline ends. Material for sequencing was blood. This TCR derives from an older woman in good health. The V call is TRBV4-2, the J call TRBJ1-2; unclear D gene. The CDR3 reads CASSHGVWQTYGYTF. The CDR3 region has the DNA TGTGCCAGCAGCCACGGAGTGTGGCAGACCTATGGCTACACCTTC.